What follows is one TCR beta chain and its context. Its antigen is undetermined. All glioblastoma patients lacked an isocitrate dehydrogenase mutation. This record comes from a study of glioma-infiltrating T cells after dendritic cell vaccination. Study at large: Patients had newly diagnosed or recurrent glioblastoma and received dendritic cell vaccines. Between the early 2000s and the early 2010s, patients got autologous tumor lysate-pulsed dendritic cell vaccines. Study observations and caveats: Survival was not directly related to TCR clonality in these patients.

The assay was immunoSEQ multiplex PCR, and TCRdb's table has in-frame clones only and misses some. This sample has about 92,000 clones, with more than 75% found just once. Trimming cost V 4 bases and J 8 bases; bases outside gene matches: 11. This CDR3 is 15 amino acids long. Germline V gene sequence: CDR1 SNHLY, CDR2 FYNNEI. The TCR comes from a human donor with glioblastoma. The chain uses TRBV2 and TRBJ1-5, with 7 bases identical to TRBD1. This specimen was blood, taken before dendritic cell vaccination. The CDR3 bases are TGTGCCAGCAGTGCCATGCGGACAGGAAATGAGCCCCAGCATTTT. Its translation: CASSAMRTGNEPQHF.